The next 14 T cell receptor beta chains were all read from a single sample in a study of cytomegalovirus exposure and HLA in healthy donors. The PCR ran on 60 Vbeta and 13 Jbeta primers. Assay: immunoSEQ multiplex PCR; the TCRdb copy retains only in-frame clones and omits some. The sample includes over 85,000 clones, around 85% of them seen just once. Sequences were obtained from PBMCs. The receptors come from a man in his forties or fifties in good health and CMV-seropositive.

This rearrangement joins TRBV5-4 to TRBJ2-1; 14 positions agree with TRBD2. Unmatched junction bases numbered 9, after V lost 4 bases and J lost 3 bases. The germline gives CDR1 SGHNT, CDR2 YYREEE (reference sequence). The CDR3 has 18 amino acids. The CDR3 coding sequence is TGTGCCAGCAGCAAGACTAGCGGGGGGGCCCGGAGCTACAATGAGCAGTTCTTC. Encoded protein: CASSKTSGGARSYNEQFF.

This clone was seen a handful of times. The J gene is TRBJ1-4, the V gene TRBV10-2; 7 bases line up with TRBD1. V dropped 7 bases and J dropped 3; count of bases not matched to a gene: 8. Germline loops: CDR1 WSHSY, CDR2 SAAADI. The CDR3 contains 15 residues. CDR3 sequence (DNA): TGCGCCAGCACTGAACCGGGACAGCCTAATGAAAAACTGTTTTTT. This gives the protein CASTEPGQPNEKLFF.

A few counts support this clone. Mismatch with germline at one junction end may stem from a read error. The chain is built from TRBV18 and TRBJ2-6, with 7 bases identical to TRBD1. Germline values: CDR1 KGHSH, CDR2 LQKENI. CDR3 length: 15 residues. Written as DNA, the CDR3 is TGTGCCAGCTCACAGGGGGCCAGTGGGGCCAACGGCCTGACTTTC. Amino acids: CASSQGASGANGLTF.

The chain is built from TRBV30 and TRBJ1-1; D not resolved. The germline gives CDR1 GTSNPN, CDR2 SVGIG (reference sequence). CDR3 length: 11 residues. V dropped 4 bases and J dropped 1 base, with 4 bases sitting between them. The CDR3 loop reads CAWIQNTEAFF. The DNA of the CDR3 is TGTGCCTGGATCCAGAACACTGAAGCTTTCTTT.

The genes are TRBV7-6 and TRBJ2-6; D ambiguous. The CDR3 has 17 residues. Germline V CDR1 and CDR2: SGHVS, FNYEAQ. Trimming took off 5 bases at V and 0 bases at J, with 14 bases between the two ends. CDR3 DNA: TGTGCCAGCAGCCCCTACGAGGCCACCTCTGGGGCCAACGTCCTGACTTTC. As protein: CASSPYEATSGANVLTF. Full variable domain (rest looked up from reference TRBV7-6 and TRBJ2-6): GAGVSQSPRYKVTKRGQDVALRCDPISGHVSLYWYRQALGQGPEFLTYFNYEAQQDKSGLPNDRFSAERPEGSISTLTIQRTEQRDSAMYRCASSPYEATSGANVLTFGAGSRLTVL.

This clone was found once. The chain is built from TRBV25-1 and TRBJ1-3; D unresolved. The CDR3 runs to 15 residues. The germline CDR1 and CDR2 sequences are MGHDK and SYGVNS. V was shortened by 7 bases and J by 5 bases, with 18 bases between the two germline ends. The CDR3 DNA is TGTGCCAGCACTCCCCCTGACGGGTCCCGAAACACCATATATTTT. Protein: CASTPPDGSRNTIYF.

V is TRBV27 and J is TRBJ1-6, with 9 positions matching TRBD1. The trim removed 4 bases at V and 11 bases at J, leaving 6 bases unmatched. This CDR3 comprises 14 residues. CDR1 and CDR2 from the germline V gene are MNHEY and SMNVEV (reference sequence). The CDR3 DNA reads TGTGCCAGCAGTTCCTACAGGGGGCGCGCACCCCTCCACTTT. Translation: CASSSYRGRAPLHF.

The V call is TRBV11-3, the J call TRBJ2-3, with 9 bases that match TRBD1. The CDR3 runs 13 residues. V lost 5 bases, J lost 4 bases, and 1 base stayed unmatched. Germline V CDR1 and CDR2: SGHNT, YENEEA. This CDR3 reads CASSRQGADTQYF. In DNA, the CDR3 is TGTGCCAGCAGCCGACAGGGGGCAGATACGCAGTATTTT.

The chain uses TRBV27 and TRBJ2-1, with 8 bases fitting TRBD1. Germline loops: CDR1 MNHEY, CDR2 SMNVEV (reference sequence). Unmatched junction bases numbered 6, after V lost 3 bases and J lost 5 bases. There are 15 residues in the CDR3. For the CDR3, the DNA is TGTGCCAGCAGTTTGGACAGGGTAGGCAACAATGAGCAGTTCTTC. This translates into CASSLDRVGNNEQFF.

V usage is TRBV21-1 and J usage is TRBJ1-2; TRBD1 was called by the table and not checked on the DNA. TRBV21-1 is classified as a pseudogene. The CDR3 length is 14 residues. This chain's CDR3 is CASSPHNQSYGYTF. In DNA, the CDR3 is TGTGCCAGCAGCCCACACAACCAAAGCTATGGCTACACCTTC.

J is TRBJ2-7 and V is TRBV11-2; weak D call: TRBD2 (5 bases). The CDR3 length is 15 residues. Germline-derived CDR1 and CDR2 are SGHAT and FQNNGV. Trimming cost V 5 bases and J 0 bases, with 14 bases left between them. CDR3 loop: CASSRSAGSSYEQYF. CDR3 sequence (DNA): TGTGCCAGCAGCCGCTCGGCGGGCAGCTCCTACGAGCAGTACTTC.

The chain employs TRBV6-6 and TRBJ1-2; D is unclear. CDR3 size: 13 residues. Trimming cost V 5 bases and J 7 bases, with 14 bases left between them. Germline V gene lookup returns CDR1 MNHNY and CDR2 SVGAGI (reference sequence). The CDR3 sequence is CASSLLEGAGYTF. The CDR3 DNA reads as TGTGCCAGCAGTCTTCTGGAGGGAGCTGGCTACACCTTC.

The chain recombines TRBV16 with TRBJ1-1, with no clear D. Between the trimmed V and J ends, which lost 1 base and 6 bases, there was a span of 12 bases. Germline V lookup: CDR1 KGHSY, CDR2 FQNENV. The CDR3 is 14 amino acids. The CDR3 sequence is CASSQFSNRAEAFF. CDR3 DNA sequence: TGTGCCAGCAGCCAATTCTCCAACAGAGCTGAAGCTTTCTTT.

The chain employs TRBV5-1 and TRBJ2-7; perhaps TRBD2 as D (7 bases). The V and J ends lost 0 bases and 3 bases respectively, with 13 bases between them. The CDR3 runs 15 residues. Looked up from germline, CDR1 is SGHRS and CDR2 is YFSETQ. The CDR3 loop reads CASSLGSRGGYEQYF. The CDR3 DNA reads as TGCGCCAGCAGCTTGGGGAGTAGGGGGGGCTACGAGCAGTACTTC.